This T cell receptor (beta chain) was recovered during a study of early T cells in non-severe SARS-CoV-2 infection (dated by TCRdb to about 2021). At the level of the whole study: Because TCR sequencing relied on bulk RNA taken from unsorted whole blood, pairing of alpha and beta chains was not possible. Points the paper makes about the study in general: VDJdb matching was skewed toward anti-spike CD8 responses and likely underestimated virus-specific expansions by missing private and CD4 specificities.

This was a case-control study nested in a cohort of healthcare workers in London, UK, who had nasopharyngeal swab PCR tests and blood samples taken every week. Between 23 and 31 March 2020, the week of the UK lockdown, healthcare workers were enrolled and then followed up weekly for as long as 16 weeks. The receptor library was made with 5' RACE. Sequencer: NextSeq 500. The TCR library protocol attached unique molecular identifiers to individual cDNA molecules to correct for sequencing error and PCR bias. Both TCR alpha and beta chains were sequenced, and tight co-correlation was observed between alpha and beta sequence abundances in each sample. Regarding the original processing steps: Decombinator V4 was used to perform V gene, J gene and CDR3 annotation of TCR sequences. Expanded TCRs were defined as changing significantly between any two time points under a Poisson model with p below 0.0001. TCR abundances were normalised to the total number of TCRs sequenced per sample and were expressed as counts per million. MAIT TCRs were defined by TRAV1-2 paired with TRAJ12, TRAJ20 or TRAJ33, and iNKT TCRs by TRAV10 paired with TRAJ18. VDJdb, accessed on 1 November 2021, was searched for TCRs annotated for CMV, EBV and SARS-CoV-2, and TCRs annotated for more than one antigen were excluded. TCRdb redid the processing of the public reads, applying fastp at Q25 and MiXCR, and retained in-frame beta chains. Here each entry gathers all rows of one CDR3 protein and keeps the most common genes and DNA. For this entry, the V and J calls and clone size follow TCRdb and not the study's own pipeline. In this sample the table shows roughly 40,000 distinct CDR3 sequences, roughly 6% of which occur a single time. The ten largest clones capture more than 7% of the sample.

Reading from cysteine to phenylalanine, the CDR3 counts 14 amino acids. Just CDR3 DNA is preserved here, 42 bases in frame from base 1. V ends up 1 base short and J 3 bases short, with an unmatched junction base count of 3. The germline V gene encodes CDR1 SGHDN and CDR2 FVKESK. This clonotype was found many times. Which antigen it targets is not known. No per-base quality is available; no much larger clone lies one base away. Rearrangement joined TRBV14 to TRBJ2-7; 7 central bases correspond to TRBD1. Specimen: whole blood, collected at baseline. The sequence came from an adult who was a healthcare worker with PCR-confirmed SARS-CoV-2 infection or an uninfected control (not recorded which). The sequenced DNA is TGTGCCAGCAGCCAAGGGACAGGTAGCTACGAGCAGTACTTC. It translates as CASSQGTGSYEQYF.